This T cell receptor beta chain was recovered during a study of PD-L1 blockade in urothelial cancer. On the study more broadly: Most of the 29 patients were men with bladder-origin urothelial cancer. Once treatment had started, blood was analyzed at 3 weeks (second dose) and again at 6 weeks. Each blood sample yielded a median of approximately 140,000 T cells. Study outcomes and limitations: Survival was better when pretreatment blood TCR clonality fell below the median.

From germline, CDR1 is SGHVS and CDR2 FNYEAQ. With 8 bases removed from V and 0 bases from J, the gap between germline ends came to 10 bases. The CDR3 runs to 13 residues. Time point indicated: pretreatment peripheral blood. Turning to this clone: Its antigen remains unidentified.

Clones were read by immunoSEQ multiplex PCR, and TCRdb kept only the in-frame ones, dropping some. The repertoire holds tens of thousands of clones, with 70% to 90% as singletons. The sequenced sample was PBMCs, obtained around atezolizumab (anti-PD-L1) treatment. The source of this sequence is a donor at least 40 years old with urothelial cancer. This chain connects TRBV7-6 to TRBJ1-1; perhaps TRBD1 as D (5 bases). The CDR3 protein is CASSGGMNTEAFF. The CDR3 DNA reads TGTGCCAGCTCGGGGGGGATGAACACTGAAGCTTTCTTT.